This TCR beta chain was recovered during a study of cytomegalovirus exposure and HLA in healthy donors. Findings and limits, study-wide: There were a few CMV-associated chains whose specificity for CMV antigens was confirmed in vitro. TCR clusters originating in the first cohort tended to co-occur in the roughly 120 validation repertoires, according to a later analysis.

This clone was found a few times. What it recognizes is unknown. The sample contains more than one DNA sequence encoding this CDR3. V was pared by 4 bases and J by 0 bases, with 7 bases between. Germline CDR1 and CDR2: SQVTM and ANQGSEA. This CDR3 has 12 residues. Sequenced by immunoSEQ multiplex PCR; TCRdb stores in-frame clones only, minus some. Here the sample spans 250,000 or so clones, about 86% being singletons. Specimen: PBMCs. The V call is TRBV29-1, the J call TRBJ2-7; D ambiguous. The source of this sequence is a man between 18 and 35 years old in good health and CMV-seronegative. The CDR3 coding sequence is TGCAGCGTTGCTGGCAGCTCCTACGAGCAGTACTTC. Its protein product is CSVAGSSYEQYF.